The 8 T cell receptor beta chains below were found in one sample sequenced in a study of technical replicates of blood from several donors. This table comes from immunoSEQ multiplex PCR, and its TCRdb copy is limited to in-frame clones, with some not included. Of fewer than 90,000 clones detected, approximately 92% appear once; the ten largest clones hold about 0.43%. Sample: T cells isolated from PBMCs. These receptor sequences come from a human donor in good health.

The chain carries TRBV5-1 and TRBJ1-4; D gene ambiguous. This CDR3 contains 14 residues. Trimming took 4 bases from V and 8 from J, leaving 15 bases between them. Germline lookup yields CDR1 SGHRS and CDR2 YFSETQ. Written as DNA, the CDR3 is TGCGCCAGCAGCCGGATAGCCAAGGAAGAAAAACTGTTTTTT. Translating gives CASSRIAKEEKLFF.

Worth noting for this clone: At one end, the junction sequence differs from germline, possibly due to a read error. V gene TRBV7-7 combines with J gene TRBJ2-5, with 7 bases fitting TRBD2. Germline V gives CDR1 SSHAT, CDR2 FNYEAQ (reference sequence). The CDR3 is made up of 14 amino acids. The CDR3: CASSLASGQETQYF. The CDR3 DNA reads TGTGCTAGCAGCTTAGCTAGCGGCCAAGAGACCCAGTACTTC.

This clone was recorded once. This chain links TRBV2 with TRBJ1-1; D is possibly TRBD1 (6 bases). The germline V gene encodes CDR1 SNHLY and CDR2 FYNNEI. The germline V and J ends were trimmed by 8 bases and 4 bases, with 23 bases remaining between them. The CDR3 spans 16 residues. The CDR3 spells CASYIDRSIGTTEAFF. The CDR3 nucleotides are TGTGCCAGCTACATCGACAGGTCTATAGGAACCACTGAAGCTTTCTTT.

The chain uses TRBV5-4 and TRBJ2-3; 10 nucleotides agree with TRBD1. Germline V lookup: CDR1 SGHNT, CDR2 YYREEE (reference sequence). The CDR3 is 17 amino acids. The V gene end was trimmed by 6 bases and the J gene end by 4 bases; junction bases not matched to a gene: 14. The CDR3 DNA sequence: TGTGCCAGCAACCGGGACAGGGGAGGGGTGAGTGCAGATACGCAGTATTTT. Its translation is CASNRDRGGVSADTQYF.

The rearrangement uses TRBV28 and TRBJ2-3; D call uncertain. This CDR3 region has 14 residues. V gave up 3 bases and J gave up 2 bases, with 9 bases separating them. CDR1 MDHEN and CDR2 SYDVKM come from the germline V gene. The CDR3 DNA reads TGTGCCAGCAGTTTGGGCCCCTACACAGATACGCAGTATTTT. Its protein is CASSLGPYTDTQYF.

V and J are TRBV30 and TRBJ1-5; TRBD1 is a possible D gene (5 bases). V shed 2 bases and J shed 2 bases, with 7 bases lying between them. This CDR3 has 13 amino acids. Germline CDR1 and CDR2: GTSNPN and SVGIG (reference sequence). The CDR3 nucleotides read TGTGCCTGGAGTACGGGGGGCAATCAGCCCCAGCATTTT. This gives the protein CAWSTGGNQPQHF.

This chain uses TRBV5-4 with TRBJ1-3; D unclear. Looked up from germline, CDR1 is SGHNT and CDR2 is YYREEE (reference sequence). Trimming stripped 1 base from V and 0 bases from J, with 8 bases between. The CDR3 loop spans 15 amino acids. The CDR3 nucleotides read TGTGCCAGCAGCTTGTGGGCGAGCTCTGGAAACACCATATATTTT. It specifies CASSLWASSGNTIYF.

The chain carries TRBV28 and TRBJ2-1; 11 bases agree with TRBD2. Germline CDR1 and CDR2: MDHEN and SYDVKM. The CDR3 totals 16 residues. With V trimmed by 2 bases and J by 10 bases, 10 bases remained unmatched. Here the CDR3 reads CASSLESLAGGGEQFF. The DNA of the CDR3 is TGTGCCAGCAGTTTAGAAAGTCTAGCGGGGGGCGGCGAGCAGTTCTTC.